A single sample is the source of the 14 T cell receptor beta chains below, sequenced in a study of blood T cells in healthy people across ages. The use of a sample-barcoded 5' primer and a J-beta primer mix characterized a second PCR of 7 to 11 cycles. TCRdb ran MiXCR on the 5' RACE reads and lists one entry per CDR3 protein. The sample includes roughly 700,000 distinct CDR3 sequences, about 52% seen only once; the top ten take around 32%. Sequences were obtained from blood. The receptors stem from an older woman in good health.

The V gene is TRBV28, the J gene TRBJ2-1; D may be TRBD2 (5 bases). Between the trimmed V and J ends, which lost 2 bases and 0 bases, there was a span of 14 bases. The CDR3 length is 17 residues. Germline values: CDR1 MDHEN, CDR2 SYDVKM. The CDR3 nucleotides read TGTGCCAGCAGTTTAGTTCGGGCTAGCCGCTCCTACAATGAGCAGTTCTTC. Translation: CASSLVRASRSYNEQFF.

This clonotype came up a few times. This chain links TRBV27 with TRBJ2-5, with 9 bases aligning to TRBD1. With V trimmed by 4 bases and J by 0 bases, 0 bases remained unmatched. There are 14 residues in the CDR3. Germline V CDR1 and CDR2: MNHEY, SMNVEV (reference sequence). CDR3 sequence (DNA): TGTGCCAGCAGTTGGACAGGGGACCAAGAGACCCAGTACTTC. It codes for CASSWTGDQETQYF.

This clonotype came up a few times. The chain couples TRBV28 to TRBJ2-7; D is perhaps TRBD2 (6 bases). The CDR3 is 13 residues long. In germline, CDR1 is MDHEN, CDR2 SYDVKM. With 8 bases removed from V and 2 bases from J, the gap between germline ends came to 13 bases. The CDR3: CASFSGVAYEQYF. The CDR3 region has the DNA TGTGCCAGCTTCTCGGGGGTTGCCTACGAGCAGTACTTC.

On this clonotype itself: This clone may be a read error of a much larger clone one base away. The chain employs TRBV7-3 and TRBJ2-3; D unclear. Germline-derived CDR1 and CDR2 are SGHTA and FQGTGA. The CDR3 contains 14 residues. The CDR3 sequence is CASCLNGIKDTQYF. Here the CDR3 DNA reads TGTGCCAGCTGCTTAAATGGGATCAAAGATACGCAGTATTTT.

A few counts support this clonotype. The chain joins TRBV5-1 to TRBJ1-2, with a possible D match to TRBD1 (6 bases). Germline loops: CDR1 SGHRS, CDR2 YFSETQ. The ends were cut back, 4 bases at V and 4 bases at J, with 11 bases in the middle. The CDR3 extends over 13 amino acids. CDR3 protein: CASSDTGIYGYTF. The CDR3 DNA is TGCGCCAGCAGCGATACAGGGATCTATGGCTACACCTTC.

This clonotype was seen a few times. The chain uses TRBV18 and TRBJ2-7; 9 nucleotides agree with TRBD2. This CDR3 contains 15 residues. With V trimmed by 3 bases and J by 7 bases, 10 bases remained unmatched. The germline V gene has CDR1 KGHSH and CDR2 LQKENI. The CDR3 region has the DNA TGTGCCAGCTCACCCGGGGGACTAGCAGGCAATGAGCAGTACTTC. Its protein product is CASSPGGLAGNEQYF.

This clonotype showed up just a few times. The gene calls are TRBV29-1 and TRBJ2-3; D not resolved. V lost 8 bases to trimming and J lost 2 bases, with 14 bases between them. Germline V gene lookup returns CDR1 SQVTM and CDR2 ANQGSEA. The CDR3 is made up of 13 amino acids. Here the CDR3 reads CSSRQANTDTQYF. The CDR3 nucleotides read TGCAGCTCCCGTCAGGCAAACACAGATACGCAGTATTTT.

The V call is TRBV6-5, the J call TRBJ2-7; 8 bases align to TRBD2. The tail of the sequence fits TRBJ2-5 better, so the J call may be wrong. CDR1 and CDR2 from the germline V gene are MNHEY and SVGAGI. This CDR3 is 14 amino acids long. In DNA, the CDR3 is TGTGCCAGCAGTTACGGGGGACTAGAGGAGACCCAGTACTTC. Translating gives CASSYGGLEETQYF.

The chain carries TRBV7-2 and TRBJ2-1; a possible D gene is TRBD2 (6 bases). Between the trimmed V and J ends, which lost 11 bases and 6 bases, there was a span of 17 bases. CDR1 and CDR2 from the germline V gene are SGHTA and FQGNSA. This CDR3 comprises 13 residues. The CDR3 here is CAGTVYGGNEQFF. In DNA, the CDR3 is TGTGCCGGGACCGTCTACGGGGGCAATGAGCAGTTCTTC.

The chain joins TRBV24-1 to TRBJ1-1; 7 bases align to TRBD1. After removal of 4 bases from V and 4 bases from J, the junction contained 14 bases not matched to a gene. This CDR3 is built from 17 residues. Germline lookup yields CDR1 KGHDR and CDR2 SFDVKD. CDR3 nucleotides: TGTGCCACCAGTGACTTGACAGGGAGGGGGATAGTCACTGAAGCTTTCTTT. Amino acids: CATSDLTGRGIVTEAFF.

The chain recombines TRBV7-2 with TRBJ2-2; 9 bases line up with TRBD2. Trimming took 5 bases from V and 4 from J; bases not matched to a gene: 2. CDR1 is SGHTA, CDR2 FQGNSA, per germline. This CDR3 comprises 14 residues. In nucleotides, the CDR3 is TGTGCCAGCAGCCCAGCGGGGGGCACCGGGGAGCTGTTTTTT. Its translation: CASSPAGGTGELFF.

The CDR3 is CANGRDRPYEQYF. CDR3 nucleotide sequence: TGTGCCAACGGCCGGGACAGGCCCTACGAGCAGTACTTC. The chain links TRBV2 to TRBJ2-7, with 8 positions matching TRBD1. The length of the CDR3 is 13 residues. After removal of 10 bases from V and 2 bases from J, the junction contained 7 bases not matched to a gene. From germline, CDR1 is SNHLY and CDR2 FYNNEI.

CDR3 in amino acids: CASAKQGVGEKLFF. Written as DNA, the CDR3 is TGTGCCTCAGCCAAACAGGGGGTGGGCGAAAAACTGTTTTTT. This rearrangement joins TRBV6-5 to TRBJ1-4; 8 positions match TRBD1. V was clipped by 11 bases and J by 8 bases; unmatched bases: 13. This CDR3 has 14 amino acids. The germline gives CDR1 MNHEY, CDR2 SVGAGI.

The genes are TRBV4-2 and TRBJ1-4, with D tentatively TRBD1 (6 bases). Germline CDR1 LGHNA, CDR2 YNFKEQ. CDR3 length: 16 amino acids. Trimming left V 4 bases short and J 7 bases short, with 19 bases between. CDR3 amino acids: CASSLTYGGLSEKLFF. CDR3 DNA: TGTGCCAGCAGCCTCACGTATGGGGGGCTGAGTGAAAAACTGTTTTTT.